This is a list of T cell receptor beta chains from one sample in a study of regulatory T cells in long-lasting Graves disease. TCRdb independently ran MiXCR on the multiplex PCR reads; one entry per CDR3 protein. The repertoire holds about 530,000 distinct CDR3 sequences, with approximately 16% as singletons. These same data were also listed under a study on T cells in Graves' hyperthyroidism and ophthalmopathy.

The starting material was peripheral blood mononuclear cells (PBMCs), obtained at new diagnosis, from a patient treated with antithyroid drugs. The receptors were sampled from a woman aged 35-65 years with Graves disease. The CDR3 runs from the conserved cysteine through the conserved F or W. D genes are given only for firm matches. A row's size may be missing; if present it is once, few, many or a size class.

v_call: TRBV6-1
clone_size: few
d_call: .
j_call: TRBJ2-3
cdr3_aa: CASTTTRGTDTQYF
cdr3_nt: TGTGCCAGCACCACCACTAGAGGGACAGATACGCAGTATTTT

v_call: TRBV24-1
clone_size: .
d_call: .
j_call: TRBJ1-2
cdr3_aa: CATRGLQGYTF
cdr3_nt: TGTGCCACCAGGGGCCTCCAGGGCTACACCTTC

v_call: TRBV2
clone_size: many
d_call: .
j_call: TRBJ1-5
cdr3_aa: CASSEGLVGQPQHF
cdr3_nt: TGTGCCAGCAGTGAAGGTTTAGTGGGTCAGCCCCAGCATTTT

v_call: TRBV18
clone_size: many
d_call: .
j_call: TRBJ2-7
cdr3_aa: CASSPVSSTYEQYF
cdr3_nt: TGTGCCAGCTCACCAGTCAGTTCGACCTACGAGCAGTACTTC

v_call: TRBV28
clone_size: many
d_call: TRBD1
j_call: TRBJ2-1
cdr3_aa: CASRGAGTVNYNEQFF
cdr3_nt: TGTGCCAGCAGAGGTGCCGGGACAGTCAACTACAATGAGCAGTTCTTC

v_call: TRBV18
clone_size: many
d_call: .
j_call: TRBJ1-1
cdr3_aa: CASSPPFREAFF
cdr3_nt: TGTGCCAGCTCACCACCGTTCAGAGAAGCTTTCTTT

v_call: TRBV12-3/TRBV12-4
clone_size: .
d_call: TRBD2
j_call: TRBJ2-2
cdr3_aa: CASSQPSGGTLGGELFF
cdr3_nt: TGCGCCAGCAGCCAACCCAGCGGGGGGACTCTCGGCGGGGAGCTGTTTTTT

v_call: TRBV19
clone_size: .
d_call: .
j_call: TRBJ2-1
cdr3_aa: CASKWTATYNEQFF
cdr3_nt: TGTGCCAGTAAATGGACAGCCACCTACAATGAGCAGTTCTTC

v_call: TRBV28
clone_size: few
d_call: .
j_call: TRBJ1-2
cdr3_aa: CASSSDRIGYTF
cdr3_nt: TGTGCCAGCAGTTCCGACAGAATAGGCTACACCTTC

v_call: TRBV20-1
clone_size: many
d_call: .
j_call: TRBJ2-2
cdr3_aa: CSAEAAGATNTGELFF
cdr3_nt: TGCAGTGCCGAGGCGGCGGGGGCCACGAACACCGGGGAGCTGTTTTTT

v_call: TRBV5-1
clone_size: many
d_call: TRBD1
j_call: TRBJ2-1
cdr3_aa: CASSPGQGGDEQFF
cdr3_nt: TGCGCCAGCAGTCCGGGACAGGGTGGCGATGAGCAGTTCTTC

v_call: TRBV12-3/TRBV12-4
clone_size: few
d_call: .
j_call: TRBJ1-2
cdr3_aa: CASSGISGVGYGYTF
cdr3_nt: TGTGCCAGCAGTGGAATTTCAGGGGTCGGGTATGGCTACACCTTC

v_call: TRBV15
clone_size: many
d_call: TRBD1
j_call: TRBJ2-1
cdr3_aa: CATSRDGTGNEQFF
cdr3_nt: TGTGCCACCAGCAGAGATGGGACAGGCAATGAGCAGTTCTTC

v_call: TRBV3-1
clone_size: many
d_call: TRBD1
j_call: TRBJ1-5
cdr3_aa: CASSQEGTGVNSNQPQHF
cdr3_nt: TGTGCCAGCAGCCAAGAGGGGACAGGGGTTAATAGCAATCAGCCCCAGCATTTT

v_call: TRBV2
clone_size: many
d_call: .
j_call: TRBJ1-5
cdr3_aa: CASSELTANQPQHF
cdr3_nt: TGTGCCAGCAGTGAATTGACGGCTAATCAGCCCCAGCATTTT

v_call: TRBV12-3/TRBV12-4
clone_size: many
d_call: TRBD1
j_call: TRBJ1-5
cdr3_aa: CASSSRQGLLSSRNQPQHF
cdr3_nt: TGTGCCAGCAGTTCTCGACAGGGCTTGTTGAGTAGTAGGAATCAGCCCCAGCATTTT

v_call: TRBV2
clone_size: many
d_call: .
j_call: TRBJ2-7
cdr3_aa: CASRELGTTYEQYF
cdr3_nt: TGTGCCAGCAGAGAGCTCGGGACAACCTACGAGCAGTACTTC

v_call: TRBV5-6
clone_size: few
d_call: .
j_call: TRBJ2-3
cdr3_aa: CASSLAGQITDTQYF
cdr3_nt: TGTGCCAGCAGCTTGGCCGGACAGATCACAGATACGCAGTATTTT

v_call: TRBV2
clone_size: many
d_call: TRBD1
j_call: TRBJ1-5
cdr3_aa: CASSGGTDGQPQHF
cdr3_nt: TGTGCCAGCAGTGGTGGGACAGACGGTCAGCCCCAGCATTTT

v_call: TRBV3-1
clone_size: few
d_call: .
j_call: TRBJ2-2
cdr3_aa: CASRLVATTTGELFF
cdr3_nt: TGTGCCAGCAGGCTAGTGGCCACCACCACCGGGGAGCTGTTTTTT

v_call: TRBV7-2
clone_size: few
d_call: .
j_call: TRBJ2-2
cdr3_aa: CASSLQQGGGELFF
cdr3_nt: TGTGCCAGCAGCTTACAACAGGGAGGCGGGGAGCTGTTTTTT

v_call: TRBV12-3/TRBV12-4
clone_size: .
d_call: .
j_call: TRBJ1-4
cdr3_aa: CASLYVGAPGEKLFF
cdr3_nt: TGTGCCAGCCTCTACGTAGGGGCCCCTGGAGAAAAACTGTTTTTT

v_call: TRBV4-1
clone_size: .
d_call: TRBD2
j_call: TRBJ2-2
cdr3_aa: CASSQGRGGHGELFF
cdr3_nt: TGCGCCAGCAGCCAAGGGCGGGGGGGCCACGGGGAGCTGTTTTTT

v_call: TRBV5-1
clone_size: .
d_call: TRBD2
j_call: TRBJ2-3
cdr3_aa: CASSLRGDRITDTQYF
cdr3_nt: TGCGCCAGCAGCTTGCGGGGGGATCGGATCACAGATACGCAGTATTTT

v_call: TRBV27
clone_size: once
d_call: .
j_call: TRBJ2-3
cdr3_aa: CASGAFAQYF
cdr3_nt: TGTGCCAGCGGGGCTTTTGCGCAGTATTTT

v_call: TRBV4-2
clone_size: many
d_call: .
j_call: TRBJ2-7
cdr3_aa: CASSQEWTELSYEQYF
cdr3_nt: TGTGCCAGCAGCCAAGAATGGACGGAGCTCTCCTACGAGCAGTACTTC